The clone carrying this T cell receptor (beta chain) was detected many times. Its antigen is still unknown. TCRdb fed the multiplex PCR reads into MiXCR, producing one record per CDR3 protein. The sample lists around 150,000 distinct CDR3 sequences; 20% to 25% were seen once. With 7 bases removed from V and 7 bases from J, the gap between germline ends came to 17 bases. The CDR3 runs to 13 residues. The V gene's germline CDR1 is MNHEY and CDR2 SVGAGI. The data were taken from a study of breast tumors, draining lymph nodes, adjacent tissues. Points from the study as a whole: Tumors had less TCR diversity than lymph nodes, more than nontumor tissue. That most tumor T cells come from lymph nodes remained unproven.

Breast cancer patients provided tissue from their axillary draining lymph nodes. This clonotype was sampled from a female donor with breast cancer. Some clones in this sample may be carry-over from other donors' samples. The sequenced sample was axillary lymph node tissue. This chain joins TRBV6-5 and TRBJ2-7; either TRBD1 or TRBD2 may fit D (5 bases each). CDR3 amino acids: CASKGPGGTEQYF. The CDR3 nucleotides read TGTGCCAGCAAGGGACCTGGGGGAACAGAGCAGTACTTC.